The table lists the clone carrying this TCR beta chain with many counts. Germline trimming cut 4 bases from V and 3 bases from J; bases unmatched to any gene: 11. The CDR3 consists of 16 residues. Germline assignment: CDR1 LGHDT and CDR2 YNNKEL (reference sequence). Each CDR3 protein is one row after TCRdb ran MiXCR on the 5' RACE reads. Of 200,000 or so distinct CDR3 sequences listed, less than 7.5% are singletons. The data are from a study of T cells after yellow fever vaccination. The input for sequencing was CD4+ T cells sorted from PBMCs, taken on the day of the yellow fever booster vaccination. This receptor was taken from a man aged 25 to 40 who received the YFV17D yellow fever vaccine. This rearrangement joins TRBV3-1 to TRBJ1-1; 7 bases match TRBD1. The CDR3 sequence: CASSPLSQGGDTEAFF. The CDR3, as DNA: TGTGCCAGCAGCCCCTTATCTCAGGGGGGGGACACTGAAGCTTTCTTT.